The source of this TCR beta chain is a study of response to subunit inactivated influenza vaccine. Study-wide results and caveats: New T cells are recruited in small numbers by each seasonal influenza vaccination, according to the authors' suggestion.

This clonotype was found many times. The target antigen is unknown. TCRdb redid the calling of the RT-PCR reads with MiXCR, one entry per CDR3 protein. The profile shows roughly 700,000 distinct CDR3 sequences, roughly 14% of them singletons. The sequence was collected from a man aged 50 or older who received an inactivated influenza vaccine. This specimen consisted of PBMCs from blood, obtained around 15 days before vaccination.

The CDR3 loop is CASSTGQQETQYF. DNA for the CDR3: TGTGCCAGCAGCACGGGACAGCAAGAGACCCAGTACTTC. The rearrangement uses TRBV7-2 and TRBJ2-5; 7 positions match TRBD1. V was clipped by 5 bases and J by 2 bases; unmatched bases: 2. Germline V CDR1 and CDR2: SGHTA, FQGNSA. The CDR3 is made up of 13 amino acids.